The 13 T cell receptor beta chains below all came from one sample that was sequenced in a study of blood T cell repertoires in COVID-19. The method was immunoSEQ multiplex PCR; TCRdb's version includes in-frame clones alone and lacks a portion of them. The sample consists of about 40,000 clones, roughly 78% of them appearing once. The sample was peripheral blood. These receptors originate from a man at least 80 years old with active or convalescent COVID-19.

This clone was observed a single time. CDR3 sequence: CASSFQQIFYGYTF. The CDR3 DNA reads TGTGCCAGCAGCTTCCAACAGATTTTCTATGGCTACACCTTC. The chain is built from TRBV7-2 and TRBJ1-2; D unclear. V was clipped by 3 bases and J by 4 bases, with 12 bases between them. Looked up from germline, CDR1 is SGHTA and CDR2 is FQGNSA. This CDR3 spans 14 amino acids.

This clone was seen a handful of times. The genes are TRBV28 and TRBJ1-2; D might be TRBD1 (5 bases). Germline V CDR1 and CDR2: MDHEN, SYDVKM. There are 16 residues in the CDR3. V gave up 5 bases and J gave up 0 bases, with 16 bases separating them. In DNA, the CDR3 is TGTGCCAGCAGTCCCTCACGGACACGCACTAACTATGGCTACACCTTC. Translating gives CASSPSRTRTNYGYTF.

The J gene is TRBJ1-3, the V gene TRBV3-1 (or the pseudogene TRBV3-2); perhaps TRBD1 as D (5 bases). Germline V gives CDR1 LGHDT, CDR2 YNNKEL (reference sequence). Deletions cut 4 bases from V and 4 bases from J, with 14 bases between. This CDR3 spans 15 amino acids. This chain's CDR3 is CASSPWTRGGNTIYF. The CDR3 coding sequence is TGTGCCAGCAGCCCTTGGACACGGGGGGGAAACACCATATATTTT.

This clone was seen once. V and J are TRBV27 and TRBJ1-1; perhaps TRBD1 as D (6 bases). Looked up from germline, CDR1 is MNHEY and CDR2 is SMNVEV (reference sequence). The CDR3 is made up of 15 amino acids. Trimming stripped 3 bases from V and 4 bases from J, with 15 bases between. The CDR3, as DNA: TGTGCCAGCAGTTTTTCGCAGGGGCGCGGCACTGAAGCTTTCTTT. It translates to CASSFSQGRGTEAFF.

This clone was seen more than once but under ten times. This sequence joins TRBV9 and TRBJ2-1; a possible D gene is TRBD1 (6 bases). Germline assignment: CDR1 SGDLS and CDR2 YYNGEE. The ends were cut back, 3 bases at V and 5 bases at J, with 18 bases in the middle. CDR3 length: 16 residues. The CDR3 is CASSAAQGFLNNEQFF. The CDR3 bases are TGTGCCAGCAGCGCCGCACAGGGTTTCCTAAACAATGAGCAGTTCTTC.

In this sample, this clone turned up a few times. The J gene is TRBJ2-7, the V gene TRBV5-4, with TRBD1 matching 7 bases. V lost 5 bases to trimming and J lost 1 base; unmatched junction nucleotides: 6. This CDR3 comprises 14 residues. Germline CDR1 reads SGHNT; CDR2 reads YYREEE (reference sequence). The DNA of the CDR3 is TGTGCCAGCAGTCACGGGACAGAGTCCTACGAGCAGTACTTC. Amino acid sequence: CASSHGTESYEQYF.

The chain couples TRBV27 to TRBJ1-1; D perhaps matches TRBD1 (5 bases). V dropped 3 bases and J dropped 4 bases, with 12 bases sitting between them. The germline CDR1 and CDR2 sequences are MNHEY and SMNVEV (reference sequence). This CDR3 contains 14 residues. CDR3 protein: CASSFFQGGTEAFF. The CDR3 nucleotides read TGTGCCAGCAGTTTTTTTCAGGGAGGCACTGAAGCTTTCTTT.

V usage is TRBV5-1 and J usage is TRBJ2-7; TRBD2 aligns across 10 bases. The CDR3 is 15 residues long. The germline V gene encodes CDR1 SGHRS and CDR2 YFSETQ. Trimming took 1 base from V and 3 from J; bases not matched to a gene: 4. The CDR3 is CASSLHPSGGYEQYF. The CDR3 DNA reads TGCGCCAGCAGCTTGCACCCTAGCGGGGGCTACGAGCAGTACTTC.

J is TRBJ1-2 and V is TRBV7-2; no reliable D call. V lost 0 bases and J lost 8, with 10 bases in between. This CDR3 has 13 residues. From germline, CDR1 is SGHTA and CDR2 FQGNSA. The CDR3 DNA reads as TGTGCCAGCAGCTTAGCGCCTTTCGGGGGCTACACCTTC. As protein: CASSLAPFGGYTF. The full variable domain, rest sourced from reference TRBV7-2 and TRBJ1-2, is GAGVSQSPSNKVTEKGKDVELRCDPISGHTALYWYRQSLGQGLEFLIYFQGNSAPDKSGLPSDRFSAERTGGSVSTLTIQRTQQEDSAVYLCASSLAPFGGYTFGSGTRLTVV.

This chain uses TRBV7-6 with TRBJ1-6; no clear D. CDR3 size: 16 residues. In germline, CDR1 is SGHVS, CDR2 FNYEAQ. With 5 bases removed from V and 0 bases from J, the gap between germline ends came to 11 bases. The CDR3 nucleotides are TGTGCCAGCAGCCGGTACGAGCCCTCCTATAATTCACCCCTCCACTTT. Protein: CASSRYEPSYNSPLHF.

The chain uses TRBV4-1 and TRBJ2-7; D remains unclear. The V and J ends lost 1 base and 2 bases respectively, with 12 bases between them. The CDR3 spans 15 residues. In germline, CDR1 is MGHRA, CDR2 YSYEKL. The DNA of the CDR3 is TGCGCCAGCAGCCAAGTGTTCAAGAGCACCTACGAGCAGTACTTC. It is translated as CASSQVFKSTYEQYF.

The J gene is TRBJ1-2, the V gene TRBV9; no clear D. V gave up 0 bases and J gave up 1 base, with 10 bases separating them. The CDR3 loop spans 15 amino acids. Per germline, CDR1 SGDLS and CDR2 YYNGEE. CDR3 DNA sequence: TGTGCCAGCAGCGTAGAAGCGGGCGGTAACTATGGCTACACCTTC. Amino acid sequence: CASSVEAGGNYGYTF.

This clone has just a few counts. The CDR3 spells CASIRAEYGTEAFF. In DNA, the CDR3 is TGTGCCAGCATCCGAGCGGAGTATGGCACTGAAGCTTTCTTT. The gene calls are TRBV6-5 and TRBJ1-1; D is unresolved. Trimming took off 7 bases at V and 4 bases at J, with 16 bases between the two ends. The CDR3 spans 14 residues. Germline V gives CDR1 MNHEY, CDR2 SVGAGI.